This TCR beta chain emerged from a study of shared clonotypes between healthy human individuals. Study-wide context: Three plates were used per donor for CD4 naive, three for CD4 memory, two for CD8 naive and one for CD8 memory.

CDR3 length equals 14 residues. CDR1 is SGHRS and CDR2 is YFSETQ in the germline V gene. The V gene lost 4 bases and the J gene lost 1 base, with 11 bases spanning the gap. Assay used: immunoSEQ multiplex PCR; TCRdb lists only in-frame clones, some missing. The table shows about 2.3 million clones, with 80% to 95% occurring only once. Sample: naive CD4+ T cells from PBMCs. Specified subset: CD45RA+ positively selected. The source of this sequence is a man aged 18 to 30 in good health. Some clones in this sample may be carry-over from other donors' samples. The rearrangement joins TRBV5-1 to TRBJ1-2, with D possibly being TRBD1 (5 bases). CDR3 sequence: CASSTMTDNYGYTF. CDR3 nucleotides: TGCGCCAGCAGCACGATGACAGATAACTATGGCTACACCTTC.